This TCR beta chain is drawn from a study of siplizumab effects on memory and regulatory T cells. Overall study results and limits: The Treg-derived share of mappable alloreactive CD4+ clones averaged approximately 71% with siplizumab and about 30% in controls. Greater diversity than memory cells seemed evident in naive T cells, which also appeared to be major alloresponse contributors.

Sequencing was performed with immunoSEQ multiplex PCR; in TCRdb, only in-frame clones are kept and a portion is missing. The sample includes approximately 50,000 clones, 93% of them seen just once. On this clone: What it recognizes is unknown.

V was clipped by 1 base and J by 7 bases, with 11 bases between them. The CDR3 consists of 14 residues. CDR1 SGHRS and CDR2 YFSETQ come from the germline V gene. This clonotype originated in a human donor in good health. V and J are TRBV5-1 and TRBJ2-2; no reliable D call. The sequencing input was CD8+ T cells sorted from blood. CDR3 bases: TGCGCCAGCAGCTTGAACAGAAGAGACGGGGAGCTGTTTTTT. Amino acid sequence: CASSLNRRDGELFF. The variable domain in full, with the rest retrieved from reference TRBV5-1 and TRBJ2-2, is KAGVTQTPRYLIKTRGQQVTLSCSPISGHRSVSWYQQTPGQGLQFLFEYFSETQRNKGNFPGRFSGRQFSNSRSEMNVSTLELGDSALYLCASSLNRRDGELFFGEGSRLTVL.